This TCR beta chain comes out of a study of T cells in Graves' hyperthyroidism and ophthalmopathy. Findings and caveats of the study: Ophthalmopathy and stable hyperthyroidism were separated by a 13 V-J model.

Researchers amplified the TCR beta CDR3 regions from RNA transcripts. HTBI primers drove first-round RT-PCR of the TCR CDR3. One entry per CDR3 protein results from TCRdb running MiXCR on the multiplex PCR reads. Among about 280,000 distinct CDR3 sequences listed, around 25% were seen once. In making diagnoses, clinical symptoms, serum thyroxine and TRAb, thyroid ultrasound and orbital computed tomography were all used. V was cut by 2 bases and J by 2 bases, with 9 bases left in between. The CDR3 contains 14 residues. Germline values: CDR1 MNHNS, CDR2 SASEGT. In this sample, this clonotype turned up many times. What it binds is not known.

The source is a middle-aged man with Graves' hyperthyroidism that later progressed to Graves' ophthalmopathy. The chain links TRBV6-1 to TRBJ2-5; the D is unclear. Material for sequencing was blood. The CDR3 DNA reads TGTGCCAGCAGTGAACGCCGCCAGCAAGAGACCCAGTACTTC. Translation: CASSERRQQETQYF.